The T cell receptor (beta chain) described here comes from a study of blood T cell repertoires in COVID-19. Study details: COVID-19 samples collected from the United States, Italy and Spain covered acute and convalescent phases.

In germline, CDR1 is MDHEN, CDR2 SYDVKM. This CDR3 is built from 15 residues. Trimming cost V 5 bases and J 7 bases; bases outside gene matches: 9. As originally analysed: Using reference gene primer amplification, nucleated cell counts were estimated. Here immunoSEQ multiplex PCR was the method, and the copy in TCRdb shows in-frame clones only, minus some. V and J calls and clone size are those listed in that table; D and trimming were worked out from the DNA. This sample has about 330,000 clones, with about 82% found just once. The sequencing sample was made of peripheral blood. The clonotype was recovered from a woman aged 45 to 65 with acute or convalescent COVID-19. V gene TRBV28 combines with J gene TRBJ1-5; 9 positions match TRBD1. CDR3 nucleotides: TGTGCCAGCAGTCCCTTGACAGGGGGGAGACAGCCCCAGCATTTT. The encoded protein is CASSPLTGGRQPQHF. Based on the CDR3 plus reference TRBV28 and TRBJ1-5, the full variable domain is DVKVTQSSRYLVKRTGEKVFLECVQDMDHENMFWYRQDPGLGLRLIYFSYDVKMKEKGDIPEGYSVSREKKERFSLILESASTNQTSMYLCASSPLTGGRQPQHFGDGTRLSIL.